One and the same sample provided the 9 T cell receptor beta chains below, sequenced in a study of identical twins. In TCRdb, the 5' RACE reads were re-called with MiXCR into one record per CDR3 protein. The sample has 520,000 or so distinct CDR3 sequences; 22% are singletons. The same data also went into a second study, on T cells expressing NK-cell markers.

Sequencing was performed on CD4+ T cells sorted from blood. The receptors shown here come from a woman in her late teens or twenties in good health.

This clonotype was counted only a few times. The chain employs TRBV24-1 and TRBJ2-3; the D gene could be TRBD1 or TRBD2 (6 bases each). V was clipped by 6 bases and J by 1 base, with 7 bases between them. CDR1 is KGHDR, CDR2 SFDVKD, per germline. The CDR3 is 13 residues long. DNA of the CDR3: TGTGCCACCAGTAGGGGGGGCACAGATACGCAGTATTTT. Translation: CATSRGGTDTQYF.

This clonotype was recorded at least ten times. In DNA form, the CDR3 reads TGCGCCAGCAGCCCAAGACAGAATGGGAAAAATGAGCAGTTCTTC. Translating gives CASSPRQNGKNEQFF. V and J are TRBV5-1 and TRBJ2-1, with D possibly matching TRBD1 (5 bases). Trimming cost V 4 bases and J 7 bases, with 18 bases left between them. This CDR3 is built from 15 residues. Germline lookup yields CDR1 SGHRS and CDR2 YFSETQ.

This clonotype was observed at least ten times. The V call is TRBV12-3 or TRBV12-4, the J call TRBJ2-5; D gene ambiguous. This CDR3 comprises 13 residues. V gave up 6 bases and J gave up 2 bases, with 10 bases separating them. In DNA, the CDR3 is TGTGCCAGCAGCCCCCAGCTGCAAGAGACCCAGTACTTC. As protein: CASSPQLQETQYF.

Only a few counts were recorded for this clonotype. The rearrangement joins TRBV6-2 or TRBV6-3 to TRBJ2-1; 8 bases map to TRBD2. The CDR3 has 14 residues. Germline lookup yields CDR1 MNHEY and CDR2 SVGEGT. V was pared by 5 bases and J by 4 bases, with 4 bases of the junction left unmatched. The CDR3 DNA sequence: TGTGCCAGCAGTATACTAGCGGTATACAATGAGCAGTTCTTC. It is translated as CASSILAVYNEQFF.

V and J are TRBV6-1 and TRBJ2-1, with 11 positions matching TRBD2. V trimming: 6 bases; J trimming: 12 bases; junction bases outside the gene matches: 10. Germline CDR1 is MNHNS and CDR2 is SASEGT. The CDR3 is 14 amino acids. CDR3 nucleotide sequence: TGTGCCAGCAGGACTAGCGGGGCTCTCGGGGGGCAGTTCTTC. Encoded protein: CASRTSGALGGQFF.

This clonotype turned up a few times. This chain uses TRBV4-3 with TRBJ1-3; D is undetermined. This CDR3 contains 15 residues. Germline V lookup: CDR1 LGHNA, CDR2 YSLEER. Trimming stripped 1 base from V and 8 bases from J, with 15 bases between. In DNA, the CDR3 is TGCGCCAGCAGCCAAGTAGGGTCTTATGAGGACACCATATATTTT. The encoded protein is CASSQVGSYEDTIYF.

The chain carries TRBV4-2 and TRBJ2-2, with D unresolved. The germline V and J ends were trimmed by 2 bases and 1 base, with 8 bases remaining between them. The CDR3 length is 15 residues. CDR1 is LGHNA, CDR2 YNFKEQ, per germline. The CDR3 region is CASSQPMMNTGELFF. CDR3 sequence (DNA): TGTGCCAGCAGCCAACCTATGATGAACACCGGGGAGCTGTTTTTT.

This clonotype was picked up a small number of times. The chain joins TRBV5-1 to TRBJ1-2, with unresolved D. The germline CDR1 and CDR2 sequences are SGHRS and YFSETQ. The CDR3 is made up of 13 amino acids. V was trimmed by 2 bases and J by 6 bases, leaving 11 bases between them. CDR3 nucleotide sequence: TGCGCCAGCAGCTTCGGGCGGCAGGATGGCTACACCTTC. Translation: CASSFGRQDGYTF.

The CDR3: CASSYGTSGGYEQYF. The CDR3 nucleotides are TGTGCCAGCAGCTACGGGACTAGCGGGGGGTACGAGCAGTACTTC. This sequence joins TRBV5-4 and TRBJ2-7, with 15 bases fitting TRBD2. This CDR3 contains 15 residues. In germline, CDR1 is SGHNT, CDR2 YYREEE (reference sequence). Trimming at V came to 3 bases and at J to 4 bases, leaving 2 bases not matched to a gene.